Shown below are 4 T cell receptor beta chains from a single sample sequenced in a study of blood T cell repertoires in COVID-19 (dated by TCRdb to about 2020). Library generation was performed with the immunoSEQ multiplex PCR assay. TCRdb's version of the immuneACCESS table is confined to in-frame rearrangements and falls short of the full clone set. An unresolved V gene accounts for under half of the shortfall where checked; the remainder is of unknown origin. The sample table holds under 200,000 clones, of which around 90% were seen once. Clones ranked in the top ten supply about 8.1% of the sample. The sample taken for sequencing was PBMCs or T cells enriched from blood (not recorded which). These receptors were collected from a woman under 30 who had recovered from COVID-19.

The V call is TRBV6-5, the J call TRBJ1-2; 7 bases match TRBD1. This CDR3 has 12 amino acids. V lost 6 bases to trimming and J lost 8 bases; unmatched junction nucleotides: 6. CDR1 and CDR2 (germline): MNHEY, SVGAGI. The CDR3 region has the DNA TGTGCCAGCAGACAGGGGTCCATCGGCTACACCTTC. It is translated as CASRQGSIGYTF.

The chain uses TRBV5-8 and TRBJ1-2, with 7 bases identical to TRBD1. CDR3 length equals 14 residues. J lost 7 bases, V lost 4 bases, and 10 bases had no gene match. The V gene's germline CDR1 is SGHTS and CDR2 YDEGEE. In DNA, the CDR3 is TGTGCCAGCAGCGAAAGGGGGCGTGGAGTTGGCTACACCTTC. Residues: CASSERGRGVGYTF.

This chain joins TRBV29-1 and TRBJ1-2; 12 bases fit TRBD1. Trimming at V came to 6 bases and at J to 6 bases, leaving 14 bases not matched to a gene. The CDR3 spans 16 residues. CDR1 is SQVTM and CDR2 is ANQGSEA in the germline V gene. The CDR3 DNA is TGCAGCGTCTCCGGGACAGGGGGCTGGGGTCGGGATGGCTACACCTTC. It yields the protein CSVSGTGGWGRDGYTF.

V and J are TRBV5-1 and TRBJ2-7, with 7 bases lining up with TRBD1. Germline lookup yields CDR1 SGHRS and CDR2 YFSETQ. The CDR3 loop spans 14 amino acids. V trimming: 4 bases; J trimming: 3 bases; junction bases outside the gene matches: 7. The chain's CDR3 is CASSVTTGHYEQYF. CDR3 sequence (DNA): TGCGCCAGCAGCGTAACGACAGGGCACTACGAGCAGTACTTC.